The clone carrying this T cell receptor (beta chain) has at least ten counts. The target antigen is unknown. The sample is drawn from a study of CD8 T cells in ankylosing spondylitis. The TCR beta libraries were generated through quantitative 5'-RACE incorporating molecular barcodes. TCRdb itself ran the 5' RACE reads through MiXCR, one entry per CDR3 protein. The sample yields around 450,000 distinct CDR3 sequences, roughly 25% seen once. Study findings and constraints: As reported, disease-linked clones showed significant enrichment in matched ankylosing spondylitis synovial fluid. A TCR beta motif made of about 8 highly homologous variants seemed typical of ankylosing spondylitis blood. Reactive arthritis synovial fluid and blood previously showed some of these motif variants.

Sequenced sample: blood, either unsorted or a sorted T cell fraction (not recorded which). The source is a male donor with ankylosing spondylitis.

CDR3 in amino acids: CASSRSGANVLTF. As DNA, the CDR3 is TGTGCCAGCAGCCGCTCTGGGGCCAACGTCCTGACTTTC. The chain joins TRBV12-3 or TRBV12-4 to TRBJ2-6, with D hard to call. There are 13 residues in the CDR3. The ends were cut back, 6 bases at V and 0 bases at J, with 3 bases in the middle.